Following are 4 T cell receptor beta chains from one sample sequenced in a study of T cells in Graves' hyperthyroidism and ophthalmopathy (dated by TCRdb to about 2019). Library prep was done by multiplex PCR. The run used an Illumina HiSeq 2000. TCR beta CDR3 regions were amplified from RNA transcripts. For the first round of RT-PCR on the TCR CDR3, the HTBI primer set was used together with the Qiagen OneStep RT-PCR kit. TCRdb reworked the public reads: Q25 trimming with fastp, MiXCR clone assembly, productive beta chains retained. Every distinct CDR3 protein forms one entry, paired with its most common genes and DNA. Across this sample there are 550,000 to 650,000 distinct CDR3 sequences, with over 11% seen only once. Of the sample, more than 4.5% is held by the ten largest clones. The sample taken for sequencing was blood. The receptors come from a woman in her 30s with Graves' hyperthyroidism that later progressed to Graves' ophthalmopathy.

This clonotype was seen at least ten times. The chain carries TRBV19 and TRBJ1-2; D is unresolved. The CDR3 is 13 amino acids. V lost 1 base to trimming and J lost 7 bases, with 10 bases between them. Germline V gene lookup returns CDR1 LNHDA and CDR2 SQIVND (reference sequence). CDR3: CASSIGIRAGYTF. CDR3 DNA sequence: TGTGCCAGTAGTATAGGCATACGGGCTGGCTACACCTTC.

This clonotype was counted at least ten times. J is TRBJ1-1 and V is TRBV11-3; D call uncertain. V gave up 2 bases and J gave up 3 bases, with 10 bases separating them. The CDR3 runs to 14 residues. Germline V CDR1 and CDR2: SGHNT, YENEEA. CDR3 in amino acids: CASSLRSVYTEAFF. The CDR3 DNA reads as TGTGCCAGCAGCTTAAGGAGCGTCTACACTGAAGCTTTCTTT. The full variable domain, in which reference TRBV11-3 and TRBJ1-1 provide the parts outside the CDR3, is EAGVVQSPRYKIIEKKQPVAFWCNPISGHNTLYWYLQNLGQGPELLIRYENEEAVDDSQLPKDRFSAERLKGVDSTLKIQPAELGDSAVYLCASSLRSVYTEAFFGQGTRLTVV.

This clonotype was seen at least ten times. The chain combines TRBV19 with TRBJ1-2; D ambiguous. This CDR3 contains 11 residues. The V gene lost 6 bases and the J gene lost 7 bases, with 9 bases spanning the gap. From germline, CDR1 is LNHDA and CDR2 SQIVND (reference sequence). In DNA form, the CDR3 reads TGTGCCAGTAGCTCAGGTAGTGGCTACACCTTC. Translated, it gives CASSSGSGYTF.

The chain recombines TRBV9 with TRBJ2-1; 8 bases match TRBD1. This CDR3 is built from 16 residues. Germline V lookup: CDR1 SGDLS, CDR2 YYNGEE. The V gene end was trimmed by 0 bases and the J gene end by 2 bases; junction bases not matched to a gene: 4. The CDR3 bases are TGTGCCAGCAGCGTAGGGGAGGACAGGGCCTACAATGAGCAGTTCTTC. It translates to CASSVGEDRAYNEQFF. The full variable domain, with the rest looked up from reference TRBV9 and TRBJ2-1, is DSGVTQTPKHLITATGQRVTLRCSPRSGDLSVYWYQQSLDQGLQFLIQYYNGEERAKGNILERFSAQQFPDLHSELNLSSLELGDSALYFCASSVGEDRAYNEQFFGPGTRLTVL.